This T cell receptor beta chain was sequenced in a study of blood T cell repertoires in COVID-19. Study-level background: Samples of COVID-19 (acute and convalescent) were obtained from the United States, Italy and Spain. PBMCs, B-cell-depleted T cells, or T cells provided the cDNA or gDNA that made up the material.

In the original analysis: Nucleated cell counts were estimated from reference gene primer amplification. Produced via immunoSEQ multiplex PCR; TCRdb's table is partial and in-frame only. D and trimming were read from the DNA, whereas the V and J calls and clone size are those reported in that table. The table has some 100,000 clones, 70% to 90% seen once. Germline V gene lookup returns CDR1 MNHEY and CDR2 SMNVEV (reference sequence). CDR3 length: 16 amino acids. Trimming left V 0 bases short and J 6 bases short, with 18 bases between. The chain carries TRBV27 and TRBJ2-7, with D unresolved. The sequence was obtained from a woman over 75 with active COVID-19. Source material: peripheral blood. CDR3 sequence: CASSLSNSHSGAEQYF. CDR3 nucleotide sequence: TGTGCCAGCAGTTTATCGAATAGCCACTCCGGCGCCGAGCAGTACTTC.